This T cell receptor (beta chain) is drawn from a study of T cells in Graves' hyperthyroidism and ophthalmopathy. The germline gives CDR1 MGHRA, CDR2 YSYEKL. Trimming cost V 4 bases and J 0 bases; bases outside gene matches: 6. CDR3 length: 17 residues. Study-level findings and limits: Blood also contained most expanded thyroid clonotypes above 0.001.

Amplification targeted TCR beta CDR3 regions from RNA transcripts. During a first-round RT-PCR of the TCR CDR3, the HTBI primer set was used. TCRdb used MiXCR to reprocess the multiplex PCR reads, holding one entry per CDR3 protein. The sample consists of about 590,000 distinct CDR3 sequences, 14% of them appearing once. Lactation, pregnancy, other autoimmune disease or uncontrolled infection led to exclusion of patients. Diagnoses used clinical symptoms, serum thyroxine and TRAb, thyroid ultrasound and orbital computed tomography. A note on this clonotype: Its antigen remains unknown.

This chain links TRBV4-1 with TRBJ1-4, with 9 bases aligning to TRBD1. The source is a young woman with Graves' ophthalmopathy. Sequencing was done on a sample of blood. The CDR3 is CASSPGQGRTTNEKLFF. CDR3 nucleotides: TGCGCCAGCAGCCCCGGACAGGGGAGGACAACTAATGAAAAACTGTTTTTT.